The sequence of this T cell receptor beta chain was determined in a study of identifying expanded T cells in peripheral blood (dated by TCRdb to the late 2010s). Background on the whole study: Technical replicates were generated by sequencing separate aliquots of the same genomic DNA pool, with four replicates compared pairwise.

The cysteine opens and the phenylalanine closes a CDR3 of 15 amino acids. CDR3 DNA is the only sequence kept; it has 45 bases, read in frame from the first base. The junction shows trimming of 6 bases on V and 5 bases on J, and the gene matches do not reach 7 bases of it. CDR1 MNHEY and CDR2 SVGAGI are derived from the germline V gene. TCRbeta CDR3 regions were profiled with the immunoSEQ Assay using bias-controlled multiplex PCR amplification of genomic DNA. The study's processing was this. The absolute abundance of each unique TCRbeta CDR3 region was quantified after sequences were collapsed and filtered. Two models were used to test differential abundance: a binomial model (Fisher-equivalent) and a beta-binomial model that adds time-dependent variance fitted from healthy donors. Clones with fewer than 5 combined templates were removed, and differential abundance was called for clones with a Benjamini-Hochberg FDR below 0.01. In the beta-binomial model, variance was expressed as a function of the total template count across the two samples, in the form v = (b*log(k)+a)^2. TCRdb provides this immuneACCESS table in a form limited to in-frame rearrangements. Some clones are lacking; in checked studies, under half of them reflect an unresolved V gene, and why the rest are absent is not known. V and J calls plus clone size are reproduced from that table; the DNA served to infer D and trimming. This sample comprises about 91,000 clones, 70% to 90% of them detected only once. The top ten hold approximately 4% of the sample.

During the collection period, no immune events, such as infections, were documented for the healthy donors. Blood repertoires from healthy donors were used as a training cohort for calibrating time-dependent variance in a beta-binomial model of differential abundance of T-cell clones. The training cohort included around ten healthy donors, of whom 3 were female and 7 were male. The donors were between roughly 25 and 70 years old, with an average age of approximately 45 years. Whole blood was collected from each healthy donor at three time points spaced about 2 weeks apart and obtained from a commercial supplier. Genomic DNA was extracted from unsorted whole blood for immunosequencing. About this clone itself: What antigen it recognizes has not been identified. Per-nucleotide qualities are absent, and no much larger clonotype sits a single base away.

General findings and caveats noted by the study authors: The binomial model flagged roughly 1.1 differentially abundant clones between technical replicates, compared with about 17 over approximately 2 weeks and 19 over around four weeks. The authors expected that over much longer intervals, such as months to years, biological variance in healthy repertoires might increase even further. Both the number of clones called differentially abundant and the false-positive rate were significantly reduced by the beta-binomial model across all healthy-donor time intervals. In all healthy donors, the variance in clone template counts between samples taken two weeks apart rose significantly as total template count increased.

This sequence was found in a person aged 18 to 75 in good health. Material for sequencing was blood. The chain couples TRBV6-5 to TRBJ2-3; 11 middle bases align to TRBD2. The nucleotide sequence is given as TGTGCCAGCAGCTCCCCCCTAGCGGGGGGAGATACGCAGTATTTT. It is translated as CASSSPLAGGDTQYF.